Below, 9 T cell receptor beta chains from the same sample are listed, as sequenced in a study of cytomegalovirus exposure and HLA in healthy donors. The PCR made use of 60 Vbeta and 13 Jbeta primers. Measured with immunoSEQ multiplex PCR; TCRdb has only the in-frame clones, and not every one. The sample records about 67,000 clones, about four fifths being singletons. Sequenced input: PBMCs. These receptors were taken from a woman younger than 45 in good health and CMV-seronegative.

The chain couples TRBV9 to TRBJ1-1, with D possibly being TRBD1 (6 bases). Germline loops: CDR1 SGDLS, CDR2 YYNGEE. With 3 bases removed from V and 0 bases from J, the gap between germline ends came to 21 bases. The CDR3 has 18 amino acids. The CDR3 DNA reads as TGTGCCAGCAGCGGAGCCTACAGGGCTTCCGAGATGAACACTGAAGCTTTCTTT. This sequence encodes CASSGAYRASEMNTEAFF.

The chain recombines TRBV4-3 with TRBJ2-1; 10 bases fit TRBD1. There are 15 residues in the CDR3. The J segment lost 4 bases and the V segment lost 2 bases, leaving 2 bases of the junction unmatched. Germline CDR1 is LGHNA and CDR2 is YSLEER. The CDR3 sequence: CASSQQDRGYNEQFF. CDR3 nucleotides: TGCGCCAGCAGCCAACAGGACAGGGGGTACAATGAGCAGTTCTTC.

DNA of the CDR3: TGTGCCAGCAGTGCTAAGACAGGGCCCCTCCTCTACGAGCAGTACTTC. Translated: CASSAKTGPLLYEQYF. The J gene is TRBJ2-7, the V gene TRBV27; 7 bases map to TRBD1. CDR3 length equals 16 residues. Germline CDR1 reads MNHEY; CDR2 reads SMNVEV (reference sequence). After removal of 5 bases from V and 3 bases from J, the junction contained 13 bases not matched to a gene.

The chain carries TRBV7-9 and TRBJ1-1, with no clear D. CDR1 and CDR2 from the germline V gene are SEHNR and FQNEAQ (reference sequence). Trimming left V 6 bases short and J 3 bases short, with 8 bases between. CDR3 length: 12 residues. The chain's CDR3 is CASSQIYTEAFF. CDR3 bases: TGTGCCAGCAGTCAAATTTACACTGAAGCTTTCTTT.

This clone was counted between two and nine times. The gene calls are TRBV7-8 and TRBJ1-6; TRBD1 might be the D (6 bases). V shed 2 bases and J shed 5 bases, with 13 bases lying between them. This CDR3 has 16 amino acids. CDR1 SGHVS and CDR2 FQNEAQ come from the germline V gene. The CDR3 DNA reads TGTGCCAGCAGCTTACGGCGGGGGCCCAATAATTCACCCCTCCACTTT. It encodes CASSLRRGPNNSPLHF. The full variable domain, its missing parts supplied by reference TRBV7-8 and TRBJ1-6, is GAGVSQSPRYKVAKRGQDVALRCDPISGHVSLFWYQQALGQGPEFLTYFQNEAQLDKSGLPSDRFFAERPEGSVSTLKIQRTQQEDSAVYLCASSLRRGPNNSPLHFGNGTRLTVT.

The rearrangement uses TRBV9 and TRBJ1-1; the D gene is possibly TRBD1 (5 bases). The CDR3 totals 14 residues. Per germline, CDR1 SGDLS and CDR2 YYNGEE. V was shortened by 4 bases and J by 1 base, with 11 bases between the two germline ends. The CDR3 sequence is CASSSRQTNTEAFF. CDR3 nucleotide sequence: TGTGCCAGCAGCTCCAGACAGACGAACACTGAAGCTTTCTTT.

This clone was observed a few times. The chain has TRBV27 and TRBJ2-7; 8 nucleotides agree with TRBD1. In germline, CDR1 is MNHEY, CDR2 SMNVEV (reference sequence). CDR3 length equals 15 residues. V shed 5 bases, J shed 6 bases, and the junction held 12 bases outside the gene matches. This chain's CDR3 is CASSPWGTGFAEQYF. The DNA for the CDR3 is TGTGCCAGCAGTCCATGGGGGACAGGTTTTGCCGAGCAGTACTTC.

The chain joins TRBV11-2 to TRBJ1-1, with D maybe TRBD1 (6 bases). CDR1 SGHAT and CDR2 FQNNGV come from the germline V gene. Trimming stripped 8 bases from V and 0 bases from J, with 10 bases between. This CDR3 comprises 13 residues. CDR3 nucleotides: TGTGCCAGCGTGACAGGCTTGAACACTGAAGCTTTCTTT. This sequence encodes CASVTGLNTEAFF.

This chain uses TRBV5-4 with TRBJ2-1; 7 bases agree with TRBD2. V lost 4 bases and J lost 8; bases outside the gene matches: 3. The V gene's germline CDR1 is SGHNT and CDR2 YYREEE (reference sequence). This CDR3 is built from 12 residues. CDR3: CASSLGGDEQFF. The CDR3 nucleotides are TGTGCCAGCAGCCTGGGGGGGGATGAGCAGTTCTTC.